This is a list of T cell receptor beta chains from one sample in a study of blood T cell repertoires in COVID-19. Produced via immunoSEQ multiplex PCR; TCRdb's table is partial and in-frame only. The sample lists tens of thousands of clones; 70% to 90% were seen once. The sequenced sample was peripheral blood. The receptors come from a woman older than 75 with acute or convalescent COVID-19. Each CDR3 is given with its conserved first and last residue. D genes are given only for firm matches. A clone size is listed for some rows: how often the clone was seen (once, few, many), or a class if it is expanded.

j_call: TRBJ1-3
clone_size: NA
v_call: TRBV5-1
d_call: TRBD1
cdr3_nt: TGCGCCAGCAGCCCCACCCGAGGACAGGGTTTTCACTTTGCTGGAAACACCATATATTTT
cdr3_aa: CASSPTRGQGFHFAGNTIYF

j_call: TRBJ2-5
clone_size: NA
v_call: TRBV11-3
d_call: NA
cdr3_nt: TGTGCCAGCAGCTTAGGGACAGACCCTTACCAAGAGACCCAGTACTTC
cdr3_aa: CASSLGTDPYQETQYF

j_call: TRBJ2-1
clone_size: NA
v_call: TRBV11-1
d_call: TRBD2
cdr3_nt: TGTGCCAGCTCCAAAGCGGAAAGCGGGGGATACAATGAGCAGTTCTTC
cdr3_aa: CASSKAESGGYNEQFF

j_call: TRBJ2-7
clone_size: NA
v_call: TRBV5-1
d_call: NA
cdr3_nt: TGCGCCAGCAGCCCGGGACTTAGCTACGAGCAGTACTTC
cdr3_aa: CASSPGLSYEQYF

j_call: TRBJ1-3
clone_size: once
v_call: TRBV30
d_call: NA
cdr3_nt: TGTGCCTGGAGTGTAGCAGGGCTCTCTGGAAACACCATATATTTT
cdr3_aa: CAWSVAGLSGNTIYF

j_call: TRBJ1-2
clone_size: NA
v_call: TRBV19
d_call: NA
cdr3_nt: TGTGCCAGTAGTACGGACGGGAGTGGATATGGCTACACCTTC
cdr3_aa: CASSTDGSGYGYTF

j_call: TRBJ2-5
clone_size: NA
v_call: TRBV5-1
d_call: TRBD2
cdr3_nt: TGCGCCAGCAGCTTGAGGGCGGGGGATCTGCAAGAGACCCAGTACTTC
cdr3_aa: CASSLRAGDLQETQYF

j_call: TRBJ2-1
clone_size: NA
v_call: TRBV19
d_call: NA
cdr3_nt: TGTGCCACCCGCAGGCAGGGTACGGCTGAGCAGTTCTTC
cdr3_aa: CATRRQGTAEQFF

j_call: TRBJ1-2
clone_size: NA
v_call: TRBV5-1
d_call: NA
cdr3_nt: TGCGCCAGCAGCTCACAGGGCTATGGCTACACCTTC
cdr3_aa: CASSSQGYGYTF

j_call: TRBJ1-2
clone_size: NA
v_call: TRBV6-2/TRBV6-3
d_call: NA
cdr3_nt: TGTGCCAGCAGTTACTCGACGCAGGGAAATGGCTACACCTTC
cdr3_aa: CASSYSTQGNGYTF

j_call: TRBJ1-5
clone_size: NA
v_call: TRBV28
d_call: TRBD1
cdr3_nt: TGTGCCAGCAGTTTAGAGGGACAGGGAGGCGATCAGCCCCAGCATTTT
cdr3_aa: CASSLEGQGGDQPQHF

j_call: TRBJ2-7
clone_size: few
v_call: TRBV3-1/TRBV3-2
d_call: TRBD1
cdr3_nt: TGTGCCAGCAGCCCCAAAACCGGACAGGGGACCTACGAGCAGTACTTC
cdr3_aa: CASSPKTGQGTYEQYF

j_call: TRBJ2-3
clone_size: NA
v_call: TRBV29-1
d_call: TRBD2
cdr3_nt: TGCAGTAGACTAGCAGATAGCACAGATACGCAGTATTTT
cdr3_aa: CSRLADSTDTQYF

j_call: TRBJ1-3
clone_size: NA
v_call: TRBV7-9
d_call: NA
cdr3_nt: TGTGCCAGCAGCCCGGGGCAGGGGTTTAACACCATATATTTT
cdr3_aa: CASSPGQGFNTIYF

j_call: TRBJ1-5
clone_size: NA
v_call: TRBV6-2/TRBV6-3
d_call: NA
cdr3_nt: TGTGCCAGCAGTGCGGCGCAGGGAAGCAATCAGCCCCAGCATTTT
cdr3_aa: CASSAAQGSNQPQHF

j_call: TRBJ2-2
clone_size: once
v_call: TRBV29-1
d_call: NA
cdr3_nt: TGCAGCGTAACCAGCGGAATAACCGGGGAGCTGTTTTTT
cdr3_aa: CSVTSGITGELFF

j_call: TRBJ2-1
clone_size: few
v_call: TRBV7-3
d_call: NA
cdr3_nt: TGTGCCAGCAGCTTCGCAGGGCCTCGGGAGCAGTTCTTC
cdr3_aa: CASSFAGPREQFF

j_call: TRBJ2-2
clone_size: NA
v_call: TRBV11-3
d_call: TRBD1
cdr3_nt: TGTGCCAGCAGCCCACTCTCCGGGACAGCGGAGCTGTTTTTT
cdr3_aa: CASSPLSGTAELFF

j_call: TRBJ1-2
clone_size: NA
v_call: TRBV6-5
d_call: NA
cdr3_nt: TGTGCCAGCAGTTTTAGAACCAGGGTCTATGGCTACACCTTC
cdr3_aa: CASSFRTRVYGYTF

j_call: TRBJ1-2
clone_size: NA
v_call: TRBV5-1
d_call: NA
cdr3_nt: TGCGCCAGCAGAGTAGAAAACTATGGCTACACCTTC
cdr3_aa: CASRVENYGYTF

j_call: TRBJ1-5
clone_size: NA
v_call: TRBV28
d_call: NA
cdr3_nt: TGTGCCAGCAGTTTATGGGGAGGGGATGGTCAGCCCCAGCATTTT
cdr3_aa: CASSLWGGDGQPQHF

j_call: TRBJ2-2
clone_size: NA
v_call: TRBV9
d_call: NA
cdr3_nt: TGTGCCAGCAGCGTAGCGGGTTGGGGGAGGAGCACCGGGGAGCTGTTTTTT
cdr3_aa: CASSVAGWGRSTGELFF

j_call: TRBJ2-7
clone_size: once
v_call: TRBV7-2
d_call: NA
cdr3_nt: TGTGCCAGCAGCTTAGGGGGCCAAGGGGACGAGCAGTACTTC
cdr3_aa: CASSLGGQGDEQYF

j_call: TRBJ1-1
clone_size: once
v_call: TRBV25-1
d_call: NA
cdr3_nt: TGTGCCAGCAGTGACATGGGACTTTCTGAAGCTTTCTTT
cdr3_aa: CASSDMGLSEAFF

j_call: TRBJ2-3
clone_size: NA
v_call: TRBV10-3
d_call: TRBD1
cdr3_nt: TGTGCCATCTCGTATGGACAGGGAGGATGGGATACGCAGTATTTT
cdr3_aa: CAISYGQGGWDTQYF